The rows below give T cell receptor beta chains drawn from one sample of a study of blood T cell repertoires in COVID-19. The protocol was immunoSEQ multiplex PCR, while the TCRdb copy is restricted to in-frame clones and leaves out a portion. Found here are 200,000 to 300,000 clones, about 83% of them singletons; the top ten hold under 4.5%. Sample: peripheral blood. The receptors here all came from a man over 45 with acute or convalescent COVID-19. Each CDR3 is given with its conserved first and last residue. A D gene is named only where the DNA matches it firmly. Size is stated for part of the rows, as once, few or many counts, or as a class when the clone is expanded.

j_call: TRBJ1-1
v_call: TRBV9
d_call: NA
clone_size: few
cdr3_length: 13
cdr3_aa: CASSVQGNTEAFF
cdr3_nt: TGTGCCAGCAGCGTACAGGGGAACACTGAAGCTTTCTTT

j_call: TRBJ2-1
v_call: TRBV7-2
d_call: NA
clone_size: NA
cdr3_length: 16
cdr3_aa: CASSLTATEKSNEQFF
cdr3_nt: TGTGCCAGCAGCTTAACCGCGACAGAAAAGAGCAATGAGCAGTTCTTC

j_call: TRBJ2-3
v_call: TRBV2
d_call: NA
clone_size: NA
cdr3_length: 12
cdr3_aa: CASSGETDTQYF
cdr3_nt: TGTGCCAGCAGTGGTGAGACAGATACGCAGTATTTT

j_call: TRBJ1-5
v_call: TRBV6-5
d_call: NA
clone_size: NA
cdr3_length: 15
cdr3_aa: CASSYDSRDNQPQHF
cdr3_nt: TGTGCCAGCAGTTACGATAGCCGTGACAATCAGCCCCAGCATTTT

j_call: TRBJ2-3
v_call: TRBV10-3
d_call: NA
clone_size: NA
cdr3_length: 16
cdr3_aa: CAISESGGTSTDTQYF
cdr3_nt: TGTGCCATCAGTGAGTCGGGCGGGACTAGCACAGATACGCAGTATTTT

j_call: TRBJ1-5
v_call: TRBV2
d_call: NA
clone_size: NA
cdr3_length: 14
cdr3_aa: CASSESRDNQPQHF
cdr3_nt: TGTGCCAGCAGTGAGTCAAGAGACAATCAGCCCCAGCATTTT

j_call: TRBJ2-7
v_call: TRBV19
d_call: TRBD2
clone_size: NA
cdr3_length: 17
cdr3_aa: CASSGSLGTSGSYEQYF
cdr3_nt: TGTGCCAGTAGTGGATCCCTTGGGACTAGCGGATCCTACGAGCAGTACTTC

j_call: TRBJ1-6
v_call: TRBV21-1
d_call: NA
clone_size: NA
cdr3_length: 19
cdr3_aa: CASSKAKLDRSSYNSPLHF
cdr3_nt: TGTGCCAGCAGCAAAGCGAAATTGGACAGGAGCTCCTATAATTCACCCCTCCACTTT

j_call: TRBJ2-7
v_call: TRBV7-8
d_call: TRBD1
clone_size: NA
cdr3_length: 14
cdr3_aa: CASSLGQYDYEQYF
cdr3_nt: TGTGCCAGCAGCTTGGGACAGTACGACTACGAGCAGTACTTC

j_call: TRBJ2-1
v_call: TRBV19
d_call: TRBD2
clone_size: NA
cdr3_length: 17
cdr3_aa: CASSTSGTGGPYNEQFF
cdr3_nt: TGTGCCAGTAGTACCTCCGGAACGGGAGGACCCTACAATGAGCAGTTCTTC

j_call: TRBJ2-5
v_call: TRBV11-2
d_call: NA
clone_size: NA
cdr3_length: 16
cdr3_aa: CASSLEVTYFTETQYF
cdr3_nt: TGTGCCAGCAGCTTAGAAGTGACTTACTTCACAGAGACCCAGTACTTC

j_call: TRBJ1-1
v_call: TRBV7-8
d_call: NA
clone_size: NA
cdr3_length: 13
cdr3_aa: CASSRSLSTEAFF
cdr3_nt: TGTGCCAGCAGCAGGAGTCTGAGCACTGAAGCTTTCTTT

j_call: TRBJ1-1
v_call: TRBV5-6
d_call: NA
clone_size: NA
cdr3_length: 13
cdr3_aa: CASSFYLEPEAFF
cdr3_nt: TGTGCCAGCAGCTTTTATCTGGAGCCTGAAGCTTTCTTT

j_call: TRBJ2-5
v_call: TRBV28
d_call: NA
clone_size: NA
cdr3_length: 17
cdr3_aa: CASRPGTSGGIPETQYF
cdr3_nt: TGTGCCAGCCGTCCGGGGACTTCTGGCGGTATACCTGAGACCCAGTACTTC

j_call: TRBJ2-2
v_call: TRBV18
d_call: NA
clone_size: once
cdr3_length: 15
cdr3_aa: CASGHRTPNTGELFF
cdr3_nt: TGTGCCAGCGGCCACCGGACTCCGAACACCGGGGAGCTGTTTTTT

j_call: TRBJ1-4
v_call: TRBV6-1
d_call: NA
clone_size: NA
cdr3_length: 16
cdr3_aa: CASSEPRVVTNEKLFF
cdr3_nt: TGTGCCAGCAGTGAACCCAGGGTCGTAACTAATGAAAAACTGTTTTTT

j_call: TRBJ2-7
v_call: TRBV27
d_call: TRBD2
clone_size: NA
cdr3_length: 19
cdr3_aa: CASSPRLRTSGGTLGEQYF
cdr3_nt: TGTGCCAGCAGTCCCCGCCTGAGGACTAGCGGGGGCACCTTGGGAGAGCAGTACTTC

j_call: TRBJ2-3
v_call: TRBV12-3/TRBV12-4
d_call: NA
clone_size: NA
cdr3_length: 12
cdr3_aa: CAAAGTTDTQYF
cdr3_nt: TGTGCCGCGGCGGGGACCACAGATACGCAGTATTTT

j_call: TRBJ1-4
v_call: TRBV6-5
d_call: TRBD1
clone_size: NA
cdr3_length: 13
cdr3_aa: CATRTGKNEKLFF
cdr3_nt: TGTGCCACCAGGACAGGGAAGAATGAAAAACTGTTTTTT

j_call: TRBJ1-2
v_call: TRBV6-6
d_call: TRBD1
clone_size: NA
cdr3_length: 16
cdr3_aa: CASSYPSQGGAYGYTF
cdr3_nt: TGTGCCAGCAGTTACCCATCACAGGGGGGGGCTTATGGCTACACCTTC

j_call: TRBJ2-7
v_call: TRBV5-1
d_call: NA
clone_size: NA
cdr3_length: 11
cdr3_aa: CASSFLYEQYF
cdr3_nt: TGCGCCAGCAGCTTCCTCTACGAGCAGTACTTC

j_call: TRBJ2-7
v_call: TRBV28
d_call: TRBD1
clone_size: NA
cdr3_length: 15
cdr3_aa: CASSPRQGGPYEQYF
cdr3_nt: TGTGCCAGCAGTCCCCGACAGGGGGGTCCCTACGAGCAGTACTTC

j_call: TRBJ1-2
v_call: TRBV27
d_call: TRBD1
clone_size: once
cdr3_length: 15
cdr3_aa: CASSSDRDLLYGYTF
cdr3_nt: TGTGCCAGCAGTTCAGACAGGGACCTCTTATATGGCTACACCTTC

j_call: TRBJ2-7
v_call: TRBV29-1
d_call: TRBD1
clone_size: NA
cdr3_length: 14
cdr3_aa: CSVGLDRGEYEQYF
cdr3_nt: TGCAGCGTTGGCCTTGACAGGGGGGAATACGAGCAGTACTTC

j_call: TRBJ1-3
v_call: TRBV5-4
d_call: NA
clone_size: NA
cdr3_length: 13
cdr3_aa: CASSLDSGNTIYF
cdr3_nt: TGTGCCAGCAGCCTAGATTCTGGAAACACCATATATTTT

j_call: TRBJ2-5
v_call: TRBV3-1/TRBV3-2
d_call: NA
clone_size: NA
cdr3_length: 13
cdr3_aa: CASSQSSEETQYF
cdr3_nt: TGTGCCAGCAGCCAGTCTAGCGAGGAGACCCAGTACTTC

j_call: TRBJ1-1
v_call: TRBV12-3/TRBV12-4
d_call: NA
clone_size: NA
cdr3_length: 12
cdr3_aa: CASSLLNTEAFF
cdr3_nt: TGTGCCAGCAGTTTATTAAACACTGAAGCTTTCTTT

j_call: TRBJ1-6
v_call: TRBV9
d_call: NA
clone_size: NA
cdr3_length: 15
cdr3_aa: CASSVGGGNNSPLHF
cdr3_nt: TGTGCCAGCAGCGTAGGGGGGGGAAATAATTCACCCCTCCACTTT

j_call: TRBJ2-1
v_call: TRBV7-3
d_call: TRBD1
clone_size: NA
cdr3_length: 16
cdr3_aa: CASSSRTGPTSFEQFF
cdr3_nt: TGTGCCAGCAGCTCCCGGACAGGGCCAACTAGTTTTGAGCAGTTCTTC

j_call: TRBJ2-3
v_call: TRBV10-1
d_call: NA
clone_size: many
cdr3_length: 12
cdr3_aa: CASSYSTDTQYF
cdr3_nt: TGCGCCAGCAGCTATAGCACAGATACGCAGTATTTT

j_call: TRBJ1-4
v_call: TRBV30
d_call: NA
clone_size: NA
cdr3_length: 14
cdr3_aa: CAWTSGFLNEKLFF
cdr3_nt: TGTGCCTGGACCTCGGGGTTTCTTAATGAAAAACTGTTTTTT

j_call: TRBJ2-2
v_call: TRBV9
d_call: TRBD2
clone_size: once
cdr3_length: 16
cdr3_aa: CASSVLAGGPTGELFF
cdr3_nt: TGTGCCAGCAGCGTTCTAGCGGGAGGACCCACCGGGGAGCTGTTTTTT

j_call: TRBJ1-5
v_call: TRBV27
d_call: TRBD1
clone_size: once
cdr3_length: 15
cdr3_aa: CASSLSLTGAQPQHF
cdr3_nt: TGTGCCAGCAGTTTATCTCTGACAGGGGCTCAGCCCCAGCATTTT

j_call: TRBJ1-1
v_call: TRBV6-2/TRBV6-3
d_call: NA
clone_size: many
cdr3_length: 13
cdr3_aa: CASSYSPQGEAFF
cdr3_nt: TGTGCCAGCAGTTACTCGCCACAGGGCGAAGCTTTCTTT

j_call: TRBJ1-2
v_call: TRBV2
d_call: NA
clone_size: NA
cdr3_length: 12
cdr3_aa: CASRNGDYGYTF
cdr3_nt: TGTGCCAGCAGGAACGGGGACTATGGCTACACCTTC

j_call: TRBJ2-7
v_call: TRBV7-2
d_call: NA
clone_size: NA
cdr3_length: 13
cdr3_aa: CASSQGVSYEQYF
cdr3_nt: TGTGCCAGCAGCCAAGGAGTCTCCTACGAGCAGTACTTC

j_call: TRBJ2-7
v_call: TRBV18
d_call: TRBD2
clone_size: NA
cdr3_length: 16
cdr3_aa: CASSPVILAGEAEQYF
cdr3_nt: TGTGCCAGCTCACCGGTCATACTAGCGGGAGAGGCCGAGCAGTACTTC

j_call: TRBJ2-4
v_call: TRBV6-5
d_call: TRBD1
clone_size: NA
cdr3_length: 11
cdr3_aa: CASSMGQGYYF
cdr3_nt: TGTGCCAGCAGCATGGGACAGGGTTATTACTTC

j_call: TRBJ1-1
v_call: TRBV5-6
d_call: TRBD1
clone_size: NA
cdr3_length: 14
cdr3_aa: CASSIGQDGAEAFF
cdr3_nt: TGTGCCAGCAGCATCGGACAGGATGGCGCTGAAGCTTTCTTT

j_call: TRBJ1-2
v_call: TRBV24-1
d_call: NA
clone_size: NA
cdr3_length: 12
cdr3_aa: CATRSAGDLWTF
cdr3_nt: TGTGCCACCAGATCGGCGGGGGATTTGTGGACCTTC

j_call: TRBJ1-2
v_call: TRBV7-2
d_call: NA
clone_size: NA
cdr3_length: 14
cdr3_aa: CASSLGWADYGYTF
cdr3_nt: TGTGCCAGCAGCTTAGGGTGGGCAGACTATGGCTACACCTTC

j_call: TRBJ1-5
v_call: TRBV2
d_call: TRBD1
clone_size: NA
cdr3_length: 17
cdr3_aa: CASSSGTGGRGYQPQHF
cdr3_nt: TGTGCCAGCAGTTCCGGGACAGGGGGCCGGGGGTATCAGCCCCAGCATTTT

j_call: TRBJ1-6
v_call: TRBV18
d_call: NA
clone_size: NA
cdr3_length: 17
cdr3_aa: CASSPMEQTAHNSPLHF
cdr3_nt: TGTGCCAGCTCACCCATGGAACAAACAGCCCATAATTCACCCCTCCACTTT

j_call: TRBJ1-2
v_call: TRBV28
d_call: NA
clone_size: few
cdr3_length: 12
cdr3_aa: CASSSIVYGYTF
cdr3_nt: TGTGCCAGCAGCTCGATAGTGTATGGCTACACCTTC

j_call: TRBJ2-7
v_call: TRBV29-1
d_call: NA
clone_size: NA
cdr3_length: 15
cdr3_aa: CSVEYPGTSPYEQYF
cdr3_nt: TGCAGCGTCGAATACCCAGGGACATCTCCCTACGAGCAGTACTTC